A selection of T cell receptor beta chains follows, all from one sample in a study of cytomegalovirus exposure and HLA in healthy donors. Measured with immunoSEQ multiplex PCR; TCRdb has only the in-frame clones, and not every one. The sample has approximately 280,000 clones, roughly 90% seen once; the top ten hold about 2.3%. The sample was PBMCs. All receptors derive from a woman in her late teens or twenties in good health and CMV-seronegative. Each CDR3 is given with its conserved first and last residue. D genes are given only for firm matches. The size field is filled for only some rows; it gives once, few, many or a size class.

V gene: TRBV6-5; D gene: TRBD1; J gene: TRBJ1-2; clone size: -; CDR3 DNA: TGTGCCAGCAGGCAAGACAGGGGAAGCTATGGCTACACCTTC; CDR3 protein: CASRQDRGSYGYTF
V gene: TRBV7-2; D gene: -; J gene: TRBJ1-6; clone size: -; CDR3 DNA: TGTGCCAGCAGCTTAGACCACTACTCCTATAATTCACCCCTCCACTTT; CDR3 protein: CASSLDHYSYNSPLHF
V gene: TRBV6-1; D gene: -; J gene: TRBJ2-7; clone size: -; CDR3 DNA: TGTGCCAGCAGTGCCGGGGGAGGCATATTCTACGAGCAGTACTTC; CDR3 protein: CASSAGGGIFYEQYF
V gene: TRBV7-2; D gene: -; J gene: TRBJ2-1; clone size: -; CDR3 DNA: TGTGCCAGCAGCTTATTTCTGGGGGGGGGCTATGAGCAGTTCTTC; CDR3 protein: CASSLFLGGGYEQFF
V gene: TRBV19; D gene: -; J gene: TRBJ2-1; clone size: -; CDR3 DNA: TGTGCCACTCTGGATGACACGGTTGGCAATGAGCAGTTCTTC; CDR3 protein: CATLDDTVGNEQFF
V gene: TRBV7-8; D gene: TRBD2; J gene: TRBJ2-3; clone size: once; CDR3 DNA: TGTGCCAGCAGCTTAGCGGCGGGGGGATGGGATACGCAGTATTTT; CDR3 protein: CASSLAAGGWDTQYF
V gene: TRBV13; D gene: -; J gene: TRBJ1-1; clone size: -; CDR3 DNA: TGTGCCAGCAGCTTAGGCCATGGAGTGAACACTGAAGCTTTCTTT; CDR3 protein: CASSLGHGVNTEAFF
V gene: TRBV30; D gene: TRBD1; J gene: TRBJ1-1; clone size: -; CDR3 DNA: TGTGCCGGGGACAGGGGGAACACTGAAGCTTTCTTT; CDR3 protein: CAGDRGNTEAFF
V gene: TRBV2; D gene: TRBD2; J gene: TRBJ2-5; clone size: -; CDR3 DNA: TGTGCCAGCGAGCGGGGGGGCAGTTTGGAGACCCAGTACTTC; CDR3 protein: CASERGGSLETQYF
V gene: TRBV9; D gene: TRBD2; J gene: TRBJ2-5; clone size: -; CDR3 DNA: TGTGCCAGCAGCGTGGCCGGGACTAGCGGGGGAGGGGAGACCCAGTACTTC; CDR3 protein: CASSVAGTSGGGETQYF
V gene: TRBV9; D gene: TRBD2; J gene: TRBJ2-7; clone size: -; CDR3 DNA: TGTGCCAGCAGCGTGGCAACTAGCGGCTACGAGCAGTACTTC; CDR3 protein: CASSVATSGYEQYF
V gene: TRBV30; D gene: TRBD1; J gene: TRBJ1-6; clone size: -; CDR3 DNA: TGTGCCTGGAGAGAGACAGGGAGCTTCTATAATTCACCCCTCCACTTT; CDR3 protein: CAWRETGSFYNSPLHF
V gene: TRBV21-1; D gene: -; J gene: TRBJ2-7; clone size: -; CDR3 DNA: TGTGCCAGCAGCAACAACAGGGGGACAGGGGTATACGAGCAGTACTTC; CDR3 protein: CASSNNRGTGVYEQYF
V gene: TRBV7-9; D gene: -; J gene: TRBJ1-2; clone size: -; CDR3 DNA: TGTGCCAGCTCCCACGGGTTCGGTCTCTCGAACTATGGCTACACCTTC; CDR3 protein: CASSHGFGLSNYGYTF
V gene: TRBV6-5; D gene: -; J gene: TRBJ1-1; clone size: -; CDR3 DNA: TGTGCCAGCAGCCGGACACAGGGATCCTTTGAATTCTTT; CDR3 protein: CASSRTQGSFEFF
V gene: TRBV2; D gene: TRBD1; J gene: TRBJ2-2; clone size: -; CDR3 DNA: TGTGCCAGCAAAGACGGGGACAGGCCGACCACCGGGGAGCTGTTTTTT; CDR3 protein: CASKDGDRPTTGELFF
V gene: TRBV6-6; D gene: -; J gene: TRBJ1-3; clone size: -; CDR3 DNA: TGTGCCAGCAACGGGGTCAACACCATATATTTT; CDR3 protein: CASNGVNTIYF
V gene: TRBV6-8; D gene: TRBD1; J gene: TRBJ1-2; clone size: once; CDR3 DNA: TGTGCCAGCAGTTACTCCTGGACAGGGGGCTCGGGGAACTATGGCTACACCTTC; CDR3 protein: CASSYSWTGGSGNYGYTF
V gene: TRBV6-5; D gene: -; J gene: TRBJ1-2; clone size: -; CDR3 DNA: TGTGCCAGCAGTTACGCGGGACCACTGAGGGGCTACACCTTC; CDR3 protein: CASSYAGPLRGYTF
V gene: TRBV25-1; D gene: -; J gene: TRBJ1-5; clone size: -; CDR3 DNA: TGTGCCAGCAGTGGTACAGGCCCTAATCAGCCCCAGCATTTT; CDR3 protein: CASSGTGPNQPQHF
V gene: TRBV10-3; D gene: TRBD2; J gene: TRBJ2-3; clone size: -; CDR3 DNA: TGTGCCATCAGTGAGAAACTAGCGGGGCTAAGGGGAGAAGATACGCAGTATTTT; CDR3 protein: CAISEKLAGLRGEDTQYF
V gene: TRBV30; D gene: -; J gene: TRBJ1-6; clone size: -; CDR3 DNA: TGTGCCTGGAGTTACAGGGCGGTCTATAATTCACCCCTCCACTTT; CDR3 protein: CAWSYRAVYNSPLHF
V gene: TRBV13; D gene: -; J gene: TRBJ1-1; clone size: -; CDR3 DNA: TGTGCCAGCAGCTTAGGCGTTCGGAACACTGAAGCTTTCTTT; CDR3 protein: CASSLGVRNTEAFF
V gene: TRBV6-6; D gene: -; J gene: TRBJ1-5; clone size: -; CDR3 DNA: TGTGCCAGCAGTCCCCCGTCCGGCAATCAGCCCCAGCATTTT; CDR3 protein: CASSPPSGNQPQHF
V gene: TRBV7-9; D gene: -; J gene: TRBJ1-1; clone size: -; CDR3 DNA: TGTGCCAGCAGCTTAGCCGTCATAGAGGGAGACACTGAAGCTTTCTTT; CDR3 protein: CASSLAVIEGDTEAFF
V gene: TRBV9; D gene: -; J gene: TRBJ2-1; clone size: -; CDR3 DNA: TGTGCCAGCAGCGATCTGAGCAATGAGCAGTTCTTC; CDR3 protein: CASSDLSNEQFF
V gene: TRBV15; D gene: -; J gene: TRBJ1-4; clone size: -; CDR3 DNA: TGTGCCACCAGCTCATCGACAGGACCTAAACTGTTTTTT; CDR3 protein: CATSSSTGPKLFF
V gene: TRBV9; D gene: -; J gene: TRBJ2-1; clone size: -; CDR3 DNA: TGTGCCAGCAGCGTAGAGATAGCGGATGAGCAGTTCTTC; CDR3 protein: CASSVEIADEQFF
V gene: TRBV20-1; D gene: -; J gene: TRBJ2-7; clone size: -; CDR3 DNA: TGCAGTGCTAGAGGAGGGTTCGAGCAGTACTTC; CDR3 protein: CSARGGFEQYF
V gene: TRBV4-2; D gene: -; J gene: TRBJ1-5; clone size: -; CDR3 DNA: TGTGCCAGCAGCCAGGCGACTCGCGGGGGAGGTCAGCCCCAGCATTTT; CDR3 protein: CASSQATRGGGQPQHF
V gene: TRBV6-5; D gene: -; J gene: TRBJ1-4; clone size: -; CDR3 DNA: TGTGCCACAGGGCCCCTCCTTTTTAATGAAAAACTGTTTTTT; CDR3 protein: CATGPLLFNEKLFF
V gene: TRBV7-9; D gene: TRBD2; J gene: TRBJ2-7; clone size: -; CDR3 DNA: TGTGCCAGCAGCTTAGGGGGGGGATCCTACGAGCAGTACTTC; CDR3 protein: CASSLGGGSYEQYF
V gene: TRBV9; D gene: TRBD2; J gene: TRBJ2-3; clone size: -; CDR3 DNA: TGTGCCTCCGCCACCGGGCGGGGGACAGATACGCAGTATTTT; CDR3 protein: CASATGRGTDTQYF
V gene: TRBV7-3; D gene: TRBD2; J gene: TRBJ2-1; clone size: -; CDR3 DNA: TGTGCCAGCAGCTTGGGAGGACTAGCGGGGGGGAATGAGCAGTTCTTC; CDR3 protein: CASSLGGLAGGNEQFF
V gene: TRBV2; D gene: -; J gene: TRBJ2-1; clone size: -; CDR3 DNA: TGTGCCAGCAGCGGGGGTTACAATGAGCAGTTCTTC; CDR3 protein: CASSGGYNEQFF
V gene: TRBV10-2; D gene: TRBD2; J gene: TRBJ2-1; clone size: -; CDR3 DNA: TGCGCCAGCAGTGGGTCGGTGGGACTAGCGGGGGGGTACTCCTACAATGAGCAGTTCTTC; CDR3 protein: CASSGSVGLAGGYSYNEQFF
V gene: TRBV5-6; D gene: -; J gene: TRBJ1-1; clone size: -; CDR3 DNA: TGTGCCAGCAACCGCTTATCAGGTATTAGTGAAGCTTTCTTT; CDR3 protein: CASNRLSGISEAFF
V gene: TRBV11-2; D gene: TRBD1; J gene: TRBJ2-6; clone size: -; CDR3 DNA: TGTGCCAGCAGCGAATACAGGGGCTTAGGGTCTGGGGCCAACGTCCTGACTTTC; CDR3 protein: CASSEYRGLGSGANVLTF
V gene: TRBV27; D gene: -; J gene: TRBJ2-1; clone size: -; CDR3 DNA: TGTGCCAGCAGTCCACCGGGAGTGGGTAAGAGCCCCTCCTCCTACAATGAGCAGTTCTTC; CDR3 protein: CASSPPGVGKSPSSYNEQFF
V gene: TRBV5-1; D gene: -; J gene: TRBJ2-7; clone size: -; CDR3 DNA: TGCGCCAGCAGCTTGCAAACAGCATCCTACGAGCAGTACTTC; CDR3 protein: CASSLQTASYEQYF
V gene: TRBV7-8; D gene: -; J gene: TRBJ2-1; clone size: -; CDR3 DNA: TGTGCCAGCAGCTTAGCGGAGGGTAGGCGTAGTGTAAATGAGCAGTTCTTC; CDR3 protein: CASSLAEGRRSVNEQFF
V gene: TRBV19; D gene: TRBD1; J gene: TRBJ1-6; clone size: -; CDR3 DNA: TGTGCCAGTACCATCGGACAGGGTGGTAATTCACCCCTCCACTTT; CDR3 protein: CASTIGQGGNSPLHF